Sequencing of this T cell receptor beta chain was carried out in a study of human thymus T cells. V dropped 1 base and J dropped 4; count of bases not matched to a gene: 8. The CDR3 totals 17 residues. Germline values: CDR1 MGHRA, CDR2 YSYEKL. The data were produced by immunoSEQ multiplex PCR, yet TCRdb's version contains in-frame clones alone and is incomplete. The profile shows approximately 46,000 clones, around 95% of them singletons. This clone was observed once. The genes are TRBV4-1 and TRBJ2-1; 9 nucleotides line up with TRBD2. The sample consisted of blood. This receptor was obtained from a girl under three years old with a congenital heart defect but otherwise immunologically healthy. The CDR3 loop is CASSQVHFLAGYNEQFF. For the CDR3, the DNA is TGCGCCAGCAGCCAAGTTCACTTTCTAGCGGGATACAATGAGCAGTTCTTC.